In this sample, the clone carrying this TCR beta chain turned up a few times. Study processing details: Amplified reference gene primers provided the basis for estimating nucleated cell counts. The data were produced by immunoSEQ multiplex PCR, yet TCRdb's version contains in-frame clones alone and is incomplete. V and J calls and clone size are those listed in that table; D and trimming were worked out from the DNA. The repertoire consists of 45,000 to 50,000 clones, with approximately 80% occurring once and the leading ten covering 7.3%. This CDR3 has 12 residues. V lost 3 bases to trimming and J lost 7 bases, with 10 bases between them. Germline values: CDR1 KGHSH, CDR2 LQKENI. The data are from a study of blood T cell repertoires in COVID-19. Overall study: Samples representing acute and convalescent COVID-19 were sourced from the United States, Italy and Spain. PBMCs, B-cell-depleted T cells, or T cells provided the cDNA or gDNA that made up the material.

The sequenced material came from peripheral blood. This receptor was taken from a man aged 40-49 years with acute or convalescent COVID-19. J is TRBJ2-7 and V is TRBV18; D possibly corresponds to TRBD1 (6 bases). This CDR3 reads CASSPQGQEQYF. In DNA, the CDR3 is TGTGCCAGCTCACCTCAGGGGCAAGAGCAGTACTTC.